The rows below give T cell receptor beta chains drawn from one sample of a study of blood T cell repertoires in COVID-19. Some clones are missing from TCRdb's copy, which holds only in-frame ones; the method was immunoSEQ multiplex PCR. The repertoire holds under 500,000 clones, with approximately 90% as singletons. The sequenced sample was PBMCs or T cells enriched from blood (not recorded which). The receptors here all came from a woman under 30 with acute COVID-19. Each CDR3 is given with its conserved first and last residue. D genes are given only for firm matches. Where a row states a size, it is once, few, many or the class of an expanded clone; other rows omit it.

clone_size	v_call	j_call	d_call	cdr3_nt	cdr3_aa
-	TRBV28	TRBJ2-1	-	TGTGCCAGCAGTCGAAGGGGTGAGCAGTTCTTC	CASSRRGEQFF
few	TRBV7-9	TRBJ2-1	TRBD2	TGTGCCAGCAGTCTTACTAGCGGGACTAACAATGAGCAGTTCTTC	CASSLTSGTNNEQFF
-	TRBV27	TRBJ2-3	-	TGTGCCAGCCGAGAACAACCCGACCGTCGGGCGCAGTATTTT	CASREQPDRRAQYF
-	TRBV5-6	TRBJ2-7	-	TGTGCCAGCAGCCGGACAAGTGGGTTTTTCTCCTACGAGCAGTACTTC	CASSRTSGFFSYEQYF
-	TRBV7-6	TRBJ1-4	-	TGTGCCAGCAGCTTATTCCGGGGGGCTAATGAAAAACTGTTTTTT	CASSLFRGANEKLFF
-	TRBV6-1	TRBJ1-2	-	TGTGCCAGCAGTGAAGTACGACAGACTAACTATGGCTACACCTTC	CASSEVRQTNYGYTF
-	TRBV5-8	TRBJ2-1	-	TGTGCCAGCAGCTTTACTCGACAGAGCTCCTACAATGAGCAGTTCTTC	CASSFTRQSSYNEQFF
-	TRBV3-1/TRBV3-2	TRBJ2-1	TRBD2	TGTGCCAGCAGCACCCGACTAGCGGGAGGCTACAATGAGCAGTTCTTC	CASSTRLAGGYNEQFF
-	TRBV6-4	TRBJ2-2	TRBD1	TGTGCCACCGTGGACAGGGACGAAGGTGAGGAGCTGTTTTTT	CATVDRDEGEELFF
-	TRBV10-1	TRBJ1-1	TRBD1	TGCGCCAGCAGTCACCGACAGGGGATGGCTTTCTTT	CASSHRQGMAFF
-	TRBV27	TRBJ1-1	TRBD1	TGTGCCAGCAGTTTATCGAAAGGGACAGGGCGTACTGAAGCTTTCTTT	CASSLSKGTGRTEAFF
-	TRBV7-7	TRBJ2-5	-	TGTGCCAGCAGCTTATCCCCCCTAAGATCGGAGACCCAGTACTTC	CASSLSPLRSETQYF
-	TRBV5-1	TRBJ2-1	TRBD2	TGCGCCAGCAGCTTGGGACTAGCGGAGCAGTTCTTC	CASSLGLAEQFF
-	TRBV5-1	TRBJ1-1	TRBD1	TGCGCCAGCAGCTTGGGAACCGGGACAGGGGACGTCACTGAAGCTTTCTTT	CASSLGTGTGDVTEAFF
-	TRBV7-9	TRBJ2-3	-	TGTGCCAGCAGCACCGGACTTGGCACAGATACGCAGTATTTT	CASSTGLGTDTQYF
-	TRBV7-2	TRBJ1-2	-	TGTGCCAGCAGCTTCGGGGGGTTTAACTATGGCTACACCTTC	CASSFGGFNYGYTF
-	TRBV11-2	TRBJ2-7	TRBD1	TGTGCCAGCAGCTTAGTGGGGACAGGGGGCTACGAGCAGTACTTC	CASSLVGTGGYEQYF
-	TRBV11-2	TRBJ1-1	-	TGTGCCAGCAGCTTAATAACAGGGACTGAAGCTTTCTTT	CASSLITGTEAFF
-	TRBV11-2	TRBJ2-1	TRBD2	TGTGCCAGCAGCTTAGATCGGCTAGCGGCCCTCAATGAGCAGTTCTTC	CASSLDRLAALNEQFF
-	TRBV4-1	TRBJ2-2	TRBD2	TGCGCCAGCAGCCCCGTCCTCGCGGGGGGGCCGACCGGGGAGCTGTTTTTT	CASSPVLAGGPTGELFF
-	TRBV27	TRBJ1-2	-	TGTGCCAGCAGTTTAGGGAGGGAGGATGGCTACACCTTC	CASSLGREDGYTF
-	TRBV27	TRBJ2-1	-	TGTGCCAGCAGTTTACGAGGTATGCATGAGCAGTTCTTC	CASSLRGMHEQFF
once	TRBV9	TRBJ2-7	-	TGTGCCAGCAGCGTAGCTCCATCAGGGAACGAGCAGTACTTC	CASSVAPSGNEQYF
-	TRBV5-4	TRBJ1-4	TRBD1	TGTGCCAGCAGCTTGGGACAGGGAAGACATGAAAAACTGTTTTTT	CASSLGQGRHEKLFF
-	TRBV2	TRBJ2-5	-	TGTGCCAGCATTCCCGTGCTGCGGGAGACCCAGTACTTC	CASIPVLRETQYF
-	TRBV3-1/TRBV3-2	TRBJ1-6	-	TGTGCCAGCAGCCAAGCCCTGGCAGGTAATTCACCCCTCCACTTT	CASSQALAGNSPLHF
-	TRBV4-2	TRBJ2-7	TRBD2	TGTGCCAGCAGCCCCACTAGCGGGGGGGCCTCCAACGAGCAGTACTTC	CASSPTSGGASNEQYF
-	TRBV3-1/TRBV3-2	TRBJ2-2	TRBD2	TGTGCCAGCAGCCAGATTCGGGCTAGCGGGGAATCAAACACCGGGGAGCTGTTTTTT	CASSQIRASGESNTGELFF
-	TRBV7-9	TRBJ1-6	TRBD1	TGTGCCAGCAGAGATGGACAGGGGTATAATTCACCCCTCCACTTT	CASRDGQGYNSPLHF
-	TRBV5-8	TRBJ2-3	TRBD2	TGTGCCAGCAGCATCGGGACTAGCGGACGCACAGATACGCAGTATTTT	CASSIGTSGRTDTQYF
-	TRBV6-5	TRBJ2-2	-	TGTGCCAGCAAACCTACAGGGGAGGACACCGGGGAGCTGTTTTTT	CASKPTGEDTGELFF
-	TRBV27	TRBJ2-2	TRBD1	TGTGCCAGCAGTGGGGGACAGTACACCGGGGAGCTGTTTTTT	CASSGGQYTGELFF
once	TRBV9	TRBJ2-3	TRBD2	TGTGCCAGCAGCGCCTTAGCGGGGGGCACAGATACGCAGTATTTT	CASSALAGGTDTQYF
-	TRBV4-3	TRBJ1-6	-	TGCGCCAGCAGCCAAGGCACAGAGGGTAATTCACCCCTCCACTTT	CASSQGTEGNSPLHF
once	TRBV18	TRBJ2-7	-	TGTGCCAGCTCACCAGGCTCTCCCCTTCGAACCTACGAGCAGTACTTC	CASSPGSPLRTYEQYF
-	TRBV4-3	TRBJ2-7	-	TGCGCCAGCAGCCAAGAAAGGAGCTACGAGCAGTACTTC	CASSQERSYEQYF
-	TRBV28	TRBJ2-7	TRBD2	TGTGCCAGCAGTGAGGCTAGCGGGAGCCGAGTCTTACGGGAGCAGTACTTC	CASSEASGSRVLREQYF